Included here is one TCR beta chain sequence, with context. The antigen remains unidentified. These data come from a study of blood T cells in healthy people across ages. The study's findings and limits: Naive CD4+ cells and diversity were both higher in long-lived donors than in aged donors.

For the second PCR, which ran for about 6 to 11 cycles, a sample-barcoded 5' primer and a J-beta primer mix were used. Template switching added a 12-random-nucleotide identifier to every cDNA molecule. TCRdb ran MiXCR on the 5' RACE reads and lists one entry per CDR3 protein. The sample includes 800,000 or so distinct CDR3 sequences, 60% to 80% of them seen just once. Donors ranged from roughly 6 to 95 years old and were healthy Caucasians in Russia. There are 17 residues in the CDR3. With 7 bases removed from V and 0 bases from J, the gap between germline ends came to 20 bases. The V gene's germline CDR1 is SNHLY and CDR2 FYNNEI.

This chain joins TRBV2 and TRBJ2-3; a possible D gene is TRBD2 (5 bases). This clonotype originated in a man aged 25 to 40 in good health. The sample comprised blood. The CDR3 coding sequence is TGTGCCAGCATCGGAAGCCCCCTAGCATCTAGCACAGATACGCAGTATTTT. It encodes CASIGSPLASSTDTQYF.